The 15 T cell receptor beta chains listed next were all sequenced from one sample in a study of blood T cell repertoires in COVID-19. Some clones are missing from TCRdb's copy, which holds only in-frame ones; the method was immunoSEQ multiplex PCR. The profile shows 180,000 or so clones, about 85% of them singletons. The sample was peripheral blood. These receptors came from a man in his late teens or twenties with acute or convalescent COVID-19.

The rearrangement joins TRBV9 to TRBJ1-1; perhaps TRBD1 as D (5 bases). The CDR3 is 14 amino acids. Germline-derived CDR1 and CDR2 are SGDLS and YYNGEE. The V end was cut by 0 bases, the J end by 4 bases, with 10 bases between. CDR3 region: CASSVVQGGTEAFF. CDR3 in DNA: TGTGCCAGCAGCGTAGTTCAGGGAGGCACTGAAGCTTTCTTT.

In regard to this clone: Different DNA sequences within this sample yield the same CDR3. The chain links TRBV19 to TRBJ1-1; D might be TRBD1 (5 bases). The CDR3 length is 13 residues. The germline V gene has CDR1 LNHDA and CDR2 SQIVND (reference sequence). V was trimmed by 3 bases and J by 1 base, leaving 6 bases between them. The CDR3 protein is CASSIGGNTEAFF. The CDR3 DNA follows: TGTGCCAGTAGTATCGGGGGGAACACTGAAGCTTTCTTT.

The chain carries TRBV7-9 and TRBJ2-1; a possible D gene is TRBD2 (6 bases). This CDR3 is 16 amino acids long. V was clipped by 3 bases and J by 10 bases, with 22 bases between them. Germline V gene data show CDR1 as SEHNR and CDR2 as FQNEAQ (reference sequence). The CDR3 loop reads CASSFVPGLSPAEQFF. For the CDR3, the DNA is TGTGCCAGCAGCTTCGTACCGGGACTCTCGCCAGCGGAGCAGTTCTTC. The full variable domain, its missing parts supplied by reference TRBV7-9 and TRBJ2-1, is DTGVSQNPRHKITKRGQNVTFRCDPISEHNRLYWYRQTLGQGPEFLTYFQNEAQLEKSRLLSDRFSAERPKGSFSTLEIQRTEQGDSAMYLCASSFVPGLSPAEQFFGPGTRLTVL.

This chain links TRBV6-5 with TRBJ2-6; possible D gene TRBD2, 6 bases. The CDR3 is 15 amino acids. The germline gives CDR1 MNHEY, CDR2 SVGAGI. Trimming stripped 7 bases from V and 0 bases from J, with 10 bases between. CDR3 amino acids: CASTLGGSGANVLTF. The CDR3 DNA reads TGTGCCAGCACCCTGGGGGGCTCTGGGGCCAACGTCCTGACTTTC.

This clone has only one observation. The chain links TRBV19 to TRBJ1-4; D remains unclear. CDR1 is LNHDA and CDR2 is SQIVND in the germline V gene (reference sequence). Trimming took off 6 bases at V and 8 bases at J, with 22 bases between the two ends. This CDR3 is built from 16 residues. CDR3 sequence reads: CASRRGPADSGEKLFF. The CDR3 DNA reads TGTGCCAGTAGGAGAGGCCCGGCTGATTCGGGAGAAAAACTGTTTTTT.

V is TRBV27 and J is TRBJ2-1; TRBD1 agrees at 12 bases. CDR3 size: 14 residues. From germline, CDR1 is MNHEY and CDR2 SMNVEV (reference sequence). Unmatched junction bases numbered 6, after V lost 6 bases and J lost 9 bases. CDR3 coding DNA: TGTGCCAGCAGCCAGGGACAGGGGGCGCGTGAGCAGTTCTTC. Translation: CASSQGQGAREQFF.

Regarding this clone: The sample contains more than one DNA sequence encoding this CDR3. This rearrangement joins TRBV9 to TRBJ1-1; 9 bases are a match to TRBD1. The CDR3 length is 14 residues. The junction had 0 bases not matched to a gene; V was cut back by 2 bases and J by 1 base. The germline CDR1 and CDR2 sequences are SGDLS and YYNGEE. The CDR3 spells CASSVGQGNTEAFF. The CDR3 DNA follows: TGTGCCAGCAGCGTGGGACAGGGGAACACTGAAGCTTTCTTT.

This clone has just a few counts. V and J are TRBV6-4 and TRBJ2-1, with 9 bases fitting TRBD2. The V and J ends lost 5 bases and 2 bases, in that order; junction bases with no gene match: 1. Germline CDR1 reads MRHNA; CDR2 reads SNTAGT. The CDR3 spans 14 residues. This CDR3 is CASSRGGAYNEQFF. CDR3 coding DNA: TGTGCCAGCAGTCGCGGGGGGGCCTACAATGAGCAGTTCTTC.

The genes are TRBV7-7 and TRBJ2-2, with TRBD2 matching over 7 bases. V dropped 5 bases and J dropped 0; count of bases not matched to a gene: 6. CDR3 length: 16 amino acids. CDR1 and CDR2 (germline): SSHAT, FNYEAQ (reference sequence). The CDR3 here is CASSLLGGSNTGELFF. The CDR3 DNA reads as TGTGCCAGCAGCCTCCTCGGGGGGTCGAACACCGGGGAGCTGTTTTTT.

The chain employs TRBV12-2 and TRBJ2-1; the DNA was not compared with TRBD1, the D call given in the table. TRBV12-2 is an annotated pseudogene. The CDR3 has 15 residues. This CDR3 reads CASRTAGGLYNEQFF. DNA of the CDR3: TGTGCAAGTCGCACCGCAGGGGGACTTTACAATGAGCAGTTCTTC.

The chain joins TRBV3-1 (or the pseudogene TRBV3-2) to TRBJ1-2; TRBD1 matches 7 bases. CDR3 length equals 14 residues. Trimming removed 5 bases from V and 3 bases from J; junction bases left unmatched: 6. Germline V gene lookup returns CDR1 LGHDT and CDR2 YNNKEL (reference sequence). CDR3 protein: CASSDDRVYYGYTF. The CDR3 bases are TGTGCCAGCAGCGACGACAGGGTATACTATGGCTACACCTTC.

The V call is TRBV5-6, the J call TRBJ1-1; 7 bases are shared with TRBD1. Germline-derived CDR1 and CDR2 are SGHDT and YYEEEE. J lost 4 bases, V lost 5 bases, and 11 bases had no gene match. The CDR3 covers 15 residues. In DNA form, the CDR3 reads TGTGCCAGCAGACACCGACAGGGCCGGTCCACTGAAGCTTTCTTT. This sequence encodes CASRHRQGRSTEAFF.

This chain joins TRBV29-1 and TRBJ2-3; 12 nucleotides agree with TRBD2. V lost 3 bases and J lost 4; bases outside the gene matches: 2. The germline V gene encodes CDR1 SQVTM and CDR2 ANQGSEA. This CDR3 is built from 14 residues. The DNA of the CDR3 is TGCAGCGTTGACGGACTAGCGGGGTCAGATACGCAGTATTTT. Amino acids: CSVDGLAGSDTQYF.

This chain connects TRBV28 to TRBJ2-7; D perhaps matches TRBD1 (6 bases). The CDR3 length is 16 residues. CDR1 is MDHEN and CDR2 is SYDVKM in the germline V gene. The ends were cut back, 5 bases at V and 3 bases at J, with 20 bases in the middle. Written as DNA, the CDR3 is TGTGCCAGCAGTCCAACACAGGGTTCGGCCAGCTACGAGCAGTACGTC. It encodes CASSPTQGSASYEQYV.

Only one count was recorded for this clone. The chain recombines TRBV7-6 with TRBJ1-5; possibly TRBD1 for D (5 bases). Per germline, CDR1 SGHVS and CDR2 FNYEAQ. This CDR3 is 15 amino acids long. The germline V and J ends were trimmed by 5 bases and 7 bases, with 18 bases remaining between them. The CDR3 here is CASSPRAGGEQPQHF. The CDR3 DNA reads as TGTGCCAGCAGCCCCAGGGCGGGGGGTGAGCAGCCCCAGCATTTT.